This T cell receptor beta chain is from a study of T cell changes during pregnancy in multiple sclerosis. Produced via immunoSEQ multiplex PCR; TCRdb's table is partial and in-frame only. This sample carries some 35,000 clones, 89% of them seen once, and the ten largest clones take 0.6% to 0.9%. Here the sequenced sample was CD4+ T cells from peripheral blood mononuclear cells, taken after pregnancy. This clonotype originated in a female donor in good health, enrolled as a control in a pregnancy study.

CDR3 sequence: CASSLAPFPPHEQFF. CDR3 DNA: TGTGCCAGCAGCCTAGCGCCGTTCCCCCCCCATGAGCAGTTCTTC. The J gene is TRBJ2-1, the V gene TRBV5-4, with a tentative D call TRBD2 (6 bases). V shed 4 bases and J shed 8 bases, with 19 bases lying between them. Germline lookup yields CDR1 SGHNT and CDR2 YYREEE (reference sequence). This CDR3 spans 15 amino acids.